This entry describes one T cell receptor beta chain. The data were produced by immunoSEQ multiplex PCR, yet TCRdb's version contains in-frame clones alone and is incomplete. The profile covers roughly 60,000 clones, with roughly 89% appearing a single time and around 30% taken by the ten largest. These data belong to a study of OX40 agonist ivuxolimab in advanced cancers. Deletions cut 3 bases from V and 7 bases from J, with 15 bases between. Germline CDR1 and CDR2: LNHDA and SQIVND (reference sequence). The CDR3 loop spans 14 amino acids. This material consisted of CD4+ or CD8+ T cells sorted from blood, taken in a trial of the OX40 agonist ivuxolimab. The chain couples TRBV19 to TRBJ1-2, with a weak D call TRBD1 (6 bases). The sequence came from an adult with an advanced solid tumor such as melanoma, head and neck, liver or kidney cancer. The CDR3 bases are TGTGCCAGTAGTATTGACCAGGGGAGAAGTGGCTACACCTTC. Encoded protein: CASSIDQGRSGYTF.